This is a list of T cell receptor beta chains from one sample in a study of identical twins. A single record per CDR3 protein comes from TCRdb applying MiXCR to the 5' RACE reads. Here the sample spans roughly 570,000 distinct CDR3 sequences, 7.5% to 10% being singletons. These same records also appear under a second study, on yellow fever vaccine responses in identical twins.

The sequencing sample was made of PBMCs. Every receptor here comes from a woman between 18 and 30 years old in good health. The CDR3 runs from the conserved cysteine through the conserved F or W. D genes are given only for firm matches. Where a row states a size, it is once, few, many or the class of an expanded clone; other rows omit it.

abundance,d_gene,v_gene,len,j_gene,CDR3aa,CDR3nt
few,TRBD2,TRBV28,11,TRBJ2-1,CASRLGTSEFF,TGTGCCAGCCGACTAGGGACTAGTGAGTTCTTC
-,-,TRBV19,14,TRBJ2-7,CASSIDLSAYEQYF,TGTGCCAGTAGTATAGACCTCTCCGCTTACGAGCAGTACTTC
few,-,TRBV7-9,14,TRBJ2-2,CASSQQTNTGELFF,TGTGCCAGCAGCCAACAGACGAACACCGGGGAGCTGTTTTTT
-,-,TRBV6-2/TRBV6-3,14,TRBJ2-1,CASSQPGSNNEQFF,TGTGCCAGCAGTCAACCCGGGTCCAACAATGAGCAGTTCTTC
many,-,TRBV24-1,11,TRBJ2-1,CATGLGSEQFF,TGTGCCACTGGGCTAGGTTCTGAGCAGTTCTTC
-,-,TRBV12-3/TRBV12-4,16,TRBJ2-2,CASSFLETENTGELFF,TGTGCCAGCAGTTTTTTAGAGACAGAAAACACCGGGGAGCTGTTTTTT
-,TRBD2,TRBV20-1,18,TRBJ2-5,CSARGVKGLAGRGETQYF,TGCAGTGCTAGAGGAGTGAAGGGACTAGCGGGACGCGGGGAGACCCAGTACTTC
-,-,TRBV13,14,TRBJ2-7,CASSLNAGAYEQYF,TGTGCCAGCAGCTTAAACGCAGGGGCCTACGAGCAGTACTTC
-,-,TRBV11-2,16,TRBJ2-3,CASSFPSRSSTDTQYF,TGTGCCAGCAGCTTTCCGTCACGCTCTAGCACAGATACGCAGTATTTT
few,-,TRBV7-2,11,TRBJ2-1,CASGDGDEQFF,TGTGCCAGCGGGGACGGAGATGAGCAGTTCTTC
few,-,TRBV2,15,TRBJ1-6,CASISSGTTNSPLHF,TGTGCCAGCATCTCGTCCGGTACCACAAATTCACCCCTCCACTTT
many,-,TRBV29-1,15,TRBJ2-1,CSVTLGASSYNEQFF,TGCAGCGTCACCCTGGGTGCGAGCTCCTACAATGAGCAGTTCTTC
-,-,TRBV7-7,16,TRBJ2-2,CASSPAGLDVTGELFF,TGTGCTAGCAGCCCAGCGGGCCTAGACGTCACCGGGGAGCTGTTTTTT
many,-,TRBV20-1,17,TRBJ2-3,CSASWSFVGYDTDTQYF,TGCAGTGCTAGTTGGTCTTTCGTTGGCTACGACACAGATACGCAGTATTTT
many,-,TRBV7-2,16,TRBJ1-1,CASSLGGGRQNTEAFF,TGTGCCAGCAGCTTAGGGGGAGGACGGCAGAACACTGAAGCTTTCTTT
-,-,TRBV7-7,13,TRBJ2-2,CASSSKNGGELFF,TGTGCTAGCAGCTCAAAGAACGGCGGGGAGCTGTTTTTT
-,-,TRBV7-9,16,TRBJ2-7,CASSASLGRDSYEQYF,TGTGCCAGCAGCGCGTCTCTAGGGCGGGACTCCTACGAGCAGTACTTC
-,-,TRBV12-3/TRBV12-4,15,TRBJ2-7,CASSQRAVSSYEQYF,TGTGCCAGCAGCCAAAGGGCGGTAAGCTCCTACGAGCAGTACTTC
many,TRBD2,TRBV4-3,15,TRBJ2-3,CASSPTSGSTDTQYF,TGCGCCAGCAGCCCCACTAGCGGGAGCACAGATACGCAGTATTTT
-,-,TRBV4-2,17,TRBJ2-7,CASSQESASSVSYEQYF,TGTGCCAGCAGCCAAGAATCTGCGTCTAGCGTTTCCTACGAGCAGTACTTC
-,-,TRBV12-3/TRBV12-4,12,TRBJ2-1,CASTTSTNEQFF,TGTGCCAGCACCACCTCTACCAATGAGCAGTTCTTC